This entry lists 29 T cell receptor beta chains sequenced from one sample in a study of blood T cell repertoires in COVID-19 (dated by TCRdb to 2020 to 2022). Library creation used the immunoSEQ multiplex PCR assay. TCRdb mirrors the immuneACCESS table, restricted to in-frame sequences. Some clones are absent from its copies; in checked studies, under half trace to an unresolved V gene, and the reason for the others is unknown. Present in this sample are about 200,000 clones, around 82% of which were seen just once. The ten largest clonotypes hold 4.5% to 7% of the sample. The sequencing sample was made of peripheral blood. These receptors were collected from a woman aged 70 to 79 with acute or convalescent COVID-19.

The CDR3 DNA reads as TGTGCCACCGGACAGGGGGCGCGAGAGACCCAGTACTTC. Its translation is CATGQGARETQYF. The V call is TRBV24-1, the J call TRBJ2-5; TRBD1 aligns across 11 bases. The germline CDR1 and CDR2 sequences are KGHDR and SFDVKD. CDR3 length equals 13 residues. V lost 9 bases and J lost 4; bases outside the gene matches: 3.

V usage is TRBV18 and J usage is TRBJ2-2, with 10 bases that match TRBD2. Losses at the gene ends were 2 bases for V and 7 bases for J; bases not matched to a gene: 7. The CDR3 is 16 residues long. Germline loops: CDR1 KGHSH, CDR2 LQKENI. The CDR3 sequence is CASSPASGGRYGELFF. The CDR3 coding sequence is TGTGCCAGCTCACCAGCTAGCGGGGGCAGATACGGGGAGCTGTTTTTT.

The chain couples TRBV24-1 to TRBJ1-1; D may be TRBD1 (6 bases). V lost 2 bases to trimming and J lost 7 bases, with 16 bases between them. There are 15 residues in the CDR3. CDR1 and CDR2 (germline): KGHDR, SFDVKD. DNA of the CDR3: TGTGCCACCAGTGATTCCCTGACAGGAGATGGTGAAGCTTTCTTT. Protein product: CATSDSLTGDGEAFF.

This sequence joins TRBV18 and TRBJ1-2; D possibly corresponds to TRBD1 (5 bases). CDR1 and CDR2 from the germline V gene are KGHSH and LQKENI. There are 13 residues in the CDR3. Deletions cut 1 base from V and 5 bases from J, with 8 bases between. The DNA for the CDR3 is TGTGCCAGCTCACCACAGGGACTATATGGCTACACCTTC. Protein product: CASSPQGLYGYTF.

V is TRBV2 and J is TRBJ1-6; the D gene is possibly TRBD1 (6 bases). Trimming took 6 bases from V and 6 from J, leaving 12 bases between them. The CDR3 sequence is 14 residues long. Germline CDR1 is SNHLY and CDR2 is FYNNEI. The DNA for the CDR3 is TGTGCCAGCAGATATGGACAGCTTAATTCACCCCTCCACTTT. Translating it yields CASRYGQLNSPLHF.

CDR3 DNA: TGTGCCAGCAGTTTAGAGGCCCCGACAGCTTATAATCAGCCCCAGCATTTT. Translated: CASSLEAPTAYNQPQHF. This rearrangement joins TRBV27 to TRBJ1-5; D possibly corresponds to TRBD1 (5 bases). The ends were cut back, 2 bases at V and 4 bases at J, with 18 bases in the middle. From germline, CDR1 is MNHEY and CDR2 SMNVEV (reference sequence). This CDR3 comprises 17 residues.

As to this clone: Other DNA sequences in the same sample also yield this CDR3. CDR3 coding DNA: TGCGCCAGCAGCCTTACTAGCGGGGCCTACAATGAGCAGTTCTTC. Its protein is CASSLTSGAYNEQFF. V is TRBV5-1 and J is TRBJ2-1, with 10 bases aligning to TRBD2. The CDR3 covers 15 residues. V was pared by 4 bases and J by 2 bases, with 3 bases of the junction left unmatched. CDR1 is SGHRS, CDR2 YFSETQ, per germline.

The rearrangement joins TRBV25-1 to TRBJ2-7, with 8 bases lining up with TRBD2. Germline CDR1 reads MGHDK; CDR2 reads SYGVNS. After removal of 5 bases from V and 2 bases from J, the junction contained 2 bases not matched to a gene. The CDR3 covers 13 residues. CDR3 bases: TGTGCCAGCAGTAGCGGGAGCGCCTACGAGCAGTACTTC. It specifies CASSSGSAYEQYF.

The V and J genes are TRBV24-1 and TRBJ1-2; 12 positions match TRBD1. Germline CDR1 reads KGHDR; CDR2 reads SFDVKD. The CDR3 totals 17 residues. The junction had 13 bases not matched to a gene; V was cut back by 9 bases and J by 3 bases. The CDR3 loop is CATLQGQGAEGDYGYTF. CDR3 bases: TGTGCCACCCTCCAGGGACAGGGGGCGGAGGGGGACTATGGCTACACCTTC.

The gene calls are TRBV27 and TRBJ2-3; D may be TRBD2 (6 bases). CDR1 is MNHEY and CDR2 is SMNVEV in the germline V gene (reference sequence). This CDR3 has 13 amino acids. Trimming removed 4 bases from V and 4 bases from J, with 9 bases in between. CDR3 bases: TGTGCCAGCAGTTGGCGGGGCCCAGATACGCAGTATTTT. It codes for CASSWRGPDTQYF.

The rearrangement uses TRBV24-1 and TRBJ1-2, with 7 bases lining up with TRBD1. The CDR3 is 14 amino acids. V lost 1 base to trimming and J lost 8 bases; unmatched junction nucleotides: 6. Germline CDR1 and CDR2: KGHDR and SFDVKD. CDR3 coding DNA: TGTGCCACCAGTGATTTAGACAGGGTCAGGGGCTACACCTTC. This sequence encodes CATSDLDRVRGYTF.

This clone has a single count. The chain joins TRBV3-1 (or the pseudogene TRBV3-2) to TRBJ1-4; 9 bases map to TRBD1. Germline V gene data show CDR1 as LGHDT and CDR2 as YNNKEL (reference sequence). The CDR3 sequence is 15 residues long. Losses at the gene ends were 0 bases for V and 8 bases for J; bases not matched to a gene: 4. The DNA of the CDR3 is TGTGCCAGCAGCCAAGAAGGGACAGGGACCGAAAAACTGTTTTTT. Its protein is CASSQEGTGTEKLFF.

The V and J genes are TRBV19 and TRBJ2-1, with TRBD2 as a possible D gene (6 bases). Deletions cut 7 bases from V and 5 bases from J, with 15 bases between. Germline CDR1 LNHDA, CDR2 SQIVND (reference sequence). The CDR3 is 14 residues long. The CDR3, as DNA: TGTGCCAGTATTCCGGGAGTAAGTGACAATGAGCAGTTCTTC. It yields the protein CASIPGVSDNEQFF.

The CDR3 reads CASSLPWTSAGELFF. CDR3 nucleotide sequence: TGCGCCAGCAGCTTGCCTTGGACTAGCGCCGGGGAGCTGTTTTTT. This chain connects TRBV5-1 to TRBJ2-2; 9 bases are a match to TRBD2. Germline V CDR1 and CDR2: SGHRS, YFSETQ. The trim removed 1 base at V and 6 bases at J, leaving 4 bases unmatched. This CDR3 has 15 amino acids.

The V and J genes are TRBV5-1 and TRBJ1-1, with D tentatively TRBD1 (5 bases). Trimming shortened V by 4 bases and J by 4 bases, and 11 bases separated the two germline ends. CDR3 length equals 13 residues. Germline values: CDR1 SGHRS, CDR2 YFSETQ. CDR3 coding DNA: TGCGCCAGCAGCCCTCAGGGTACCACTGAAGCTTTCTTT. This encodes CASSPQGTTEAFF. Together with reference TRBV5-1 and TRBJ1-1, the CDR3 gives the full variable domain: KAGVTQTPRYLIKTRGQQVTLSCSPISGHRSVSWYQQTPGQGLQFLFEYFSETQRNKGNFPGRFSGRQFSNSRSEMNVSTLELGDSALYLCASSPQGTTEAFFGQGTRLTVV.

This chain links TRBV7-9 with TRBJ1-1, with D maybe TRBD1 (6 bases). Trimming left V 3 bases short and J 0 bases short, with 11 bases between. This CDR3 comprises 15 residues. Germline V gives CDR1 SEHNR, CDR2 FQNEAQ (reference sequence). The CDR3 protein is CASSFDDRMNTEAFF. Here the CDR3 DNA reads TGTGCCAGCAGCTTCGACGACAGGATGAACACTGAAGCTTTCTTT. The full variable domain, in which reference TRBV7-9 and TRBJ1-1 provide the parts outside the CDR3, is DTGVSQNPRHKITKRGQNVTFRCDPISEHNRLYWYRQTLGQGPEFLTYFQNEAQLEKSRLLSDRFSAERPKGSFSTLEIQRTEQGDSAMYLCASSFDDRMNTEAFFGQGTRLTVV.

This clone was detected ten times or more. The chain recombines TRBV5-1 with TRBJ2-2; 10 nucleotides match TRBD2. CDR1 and CDR2 from the germline V gene are SGHRS and YFSETQ. V lost 0 bases to trimming and J lost 3 bases; unmatched junction nucleotides: 2. The CDR3 totals 16 residues. As DNA, the CDR3 is TGCGCCAGCAGCTTGGCTAGCGGGAGCTACACCGGGGAGCTGTTTTTT. This sequence encodes CASSLASGSYTGELFF.

This rearrangement joins TRBV4-1 to TRBJ2-1, with TRBD2 matching over 12 bases. The CDR3 runs to 17 residues. Germline assignment: CDR1 MGHRA and CDR2 YSYEKL. The V gene end was trimmed by 2 bases and the J gene end by 10 bases; junction bases not matched to a gene: 12. The CDR3 here is CASSQHEGLAGPNEQFF. The CDR3 DNA follows: TGCGCCAGCAGCCAACATGAAGGACTAGCGGGACCCAACGAGCAGTTCTTC.

V usage is TRBV7-2 and J usage is TRBJ2-1; TRBD1 agrees at 8 bases. CDR1 is SGHTA, CDR2 FQGNSA, per germline. The CDR3 covers 14 residues. V was clipped by 2 bases and J by 7 bases; unmatched bases: 4. Here the CDR3 DNA reads TGTGCCAGCAGCTTACAGGGGGCCCCAAATGAGCAGTTCTTC. Its translation is CASSLQGAPNEQFF.

V and J are TRBV12-5 and TRBJ2-7; TRBD1 matches at 9 bases. The V gene's germline CDR1 is LGHNT and CDR2 FRNRAP. The V gene end was trimmed by 4 bases and the J gene end by 2 bases; junction bases not matched to a gene: 3. This CDR3 contains 14 residues. CDR3 nucleotides: TGTGCTAGTGGTTCCGGGACAGGGACCTACGAGCAGTACTTC. Translated, it gives CASGSGTGTYEQYF. Variable domain in full (rest from reference TRBV12-5 and TRBJ2-7): DARVTQTPRHKVTEMGQEVTMRCQPILGHNTVFWYRQTMMQGLELLAYFRNRAPLDDSGMPKDRFSAEMPDATLATLKIQPSEPRDSAVYFCASGSGTGTYEQYFGPGTRLTVT.

The V gene is TRBV11-2, the J gene TRBJ2-7; 9 bases line up with TRBD2. This CDR3 contains 16 residues. Trimming took 1 base from V and 4 from J; bases not matched to a gene: 8. Germline V gene lookup returns CDR1 SGHAT and CDR2 FQNNGV. The CDR3 loop reads CASSLVRGTSWYEQYF. In DNA, the CDR3 is TGTGCCAGCAGCTTAGTCAGGGGGACTAGCTGGTACGAGCAGTACTTC.

The rearrangement uses TRBV24-1 and TRBJ2-5, with D uncertain. Trimming pared 3 bases from V and 6 bases from J, leaving 10 bases between. From germline, CDR1 is KGHDR and CDR2 SFDVKD. The CDR3 covers 13 residues. The CDR3, as DNA: TGTGCCACCAGTGATCCCACGCGGAAGACCCAGTACTTC. Translated: CATSDPTRKTQYF.

The chain uses TRBV10-1 and TRBJ2-1; possibly TRBD2 for D (5 bases). The V end lost 7 bases, the J end lost 13 bases, and 20 bases lay between the germline ends. Germline V gene data show CDR1 as WNHNN and CDR2 as SYGVQD (reference sequence). The CDR3 is 13 residues long. The CDR3 here is CASTPDSGMSQFF. DNA for the CDR3: TGCGCCAGCACCCCGGACTCTGGAATGAGCCAGTTCTTC.

The rearrangement links TRBV2 to TRBJ2-5; TRBD2 aligns across 9 bases. The length of the CDR3 is 14 residues. V gave up 4 bases and J gave up 7 bases; unmatched junction bases: 7. From germline, CDR1 is SNHLY and CDR2 FYNNEI. The CDR3 sequence: CASSALAGSGTQYF. The CDR3 DNA sequence: TGTGCCAGCAGTGCGCTAGCGGGGAGTGGGACCCAGTACTTC.

This rearrangement joins TRBV28 to TRBJ2-3, with 7 bases aligning to TRBD2. Looked up from germline, CDR1 is MDHEN and CDR2 is SYDVKM. The CDR3 is 14 amino acids. V dropped 2 bases and J dropped 5; count of bases not matched to a gene: 4. Here the CDR3 DNA reads TGTGCCAGCAGTTTAGCGGGAGAGGTAGATACGCAGTATTTT. It encodes CASSLAGEVDTQYF. The whole variable domain, filled in from reference TRBV28 and TRBJ2-3, reads DVKVTQSSRYLVKRTGEKVFLECVQDMDHENMFWYRQDPGLGLRLIYFSYDVKMKEKGDIPEGYSVSREKKERFSLILESASTNQTSMYLCASSLAGEVDTQYFGPGTRLTVL.

The gene calls are TRBV5-1 and TRBJ2-2; 13 bases fit TRBD2. With 4 bases clipped from V and 3 bases from J, the junction kept 6 bases outside the gene matches. CDR1 and CDR2 (germline): SGHRS, YFSETQ. CDR3 length: 17 amino acids. CDR3 residues: CASSRTSGRSDTGELFF. Here the CDR3 DNA reads TGCGCCAGCAGCCGGACTAGCGGGAGATCGGACACCGGGGAGCTGTTTTTT.

The chain employs TRBV27 and TRBJ2-1; D possibly corresponds to TRBD1 (5 bases). V was clipped by 3 bases and J by 2 bases, with 8 bases between them. This CDR3 comprises 14 residues. Germline V CDR1 and CDR2: MNHEY, SMNVEV (reference sequence). The CDR3 here is CASSLRQTYNEQFF. In DNA form, the CDR3 reads TGTGCCAGCAGTTTGAGACAGACCTACAATGAGCAGTTCTTC.

The rearrangement links TRBV3-1 (or the pseudogene TRBV3-2) to TRBJ2-7; D is undetermined. Between the trimmed V and J ends, which lost 4 bases and 6 bases, there was a span of 13 bases. CDR1 and CDR2 from the germline V gene are LGHDT and YNNKEL (reference sequence). CDR3 size: 13 residues. In DNA form, the CDR3 reads TGTGCCAGCAGCCCCTTCCCTAGATCCGAGCAGTACTTC. It yields the protein CASSPFPRSEQYF.

This clone was picked up many times. CDR3 in amino acids: CASSLNPAGYYEQYF. The CDR3 coding sequence is TGTGCCAGCAGCCTAAACCCAGCAGGGTACTACGAGCAGTACTTC. V and J are TRBV7-8 and TRBJ2-7; tentative D call: TRBD1 (5 bases). Per the germline V gene, CDR1 is SGHVS and CDR2 is FQNEAQ. CDR3 length equals 15 residues. Trimming removed 5 bases at V and 3 bases at J, with 17 bases between.